This TCR beta chain is drawn from a study of OX40 agonist ivuxolimab in advanced cancers. Libraries were prepared by immunoSEQ multiplex PCR; TCRdb keeps only in-frame clonotypes and omits some of them. Of nearly 85,000 clones listed, around four fifths are singletons. A remark on this clone: The antigen is undetermined.

CDR1 is GTSNPN and CDR2 is SVGIG in the germline V gene (reference sequence). The CDR3 is made up of 15 amino acids. With 3 bases removed from V and 0 bases from J, the gap between germline ends came to 12 bases. The sampling schedule covered blood at baseline, cycle 4 day 1, and cycle 7 day 1. Study conclusions and caveats: Low normalized T-cell clonal expansion was additionally recorded for some nonresponders.

This clonotype originated in an adult with an advanced solid tumor such as melanoma, head and neck, liver or kidney cancer. Sequences were derived from CD4+ or CD8+ T cells sorted from blood, sampled in a trial of the OX40 agonist ivuxolimab. The chain combines TRBV30 with TRBJ2-4; unclear D gene. In nucleotides, the CDR3 is TGTGCCTGGAGAAAACCGAACTTAGCCAAAAACATTCAGTACTTC. This codes for CAWRKPNLAKNIQYF.